The 26 T cell receptor beta chains below were found in one sample sequenced in a study of blood T cell repertoires in COVID-19. The data were produced by immunoSEQ multiplex PCR, yet TCRdb's version contains in-frame clones alone and is incomplete. The data show 390,000 or so clones, 86% seen once. Source material: peripheral blood. The receptors were sampled from a woman in her twenties or thirties with active or convalescent COVID-19.

J is TRBJ1-1 and V is TRBV19, with 7 bases fitting TRBD1. Losses at the gene ends were 3 bases for V and 4 bases for J; bases not matched to a gene: 8. The CDR3 is 15 amino acids. Germline CDR1 LNHDA, CDR2 SQIVND (reference sequence). CDR3 DNA: TGTGCCAGTAGTATCCCCTCGACAGGGTCCACTGAAGCTTTCTTT. Protein sequence: CASSIPSTGSTEAFF.

V and J are TRBV18 and TRBJ2-2; D uncertain. V was clipped by 0 bases and J by 6 bases, with 8 bases between them. There are 14 residues in the CDR3. Germline CDR1 is KGHSH and CDR2 is LQKENI. CDR3 residues: CASSPPAFPGELFF. CDR3 DNA: TGTGCCAGCTCACCACCGGCTTTTCCCGGGGAGCTGTTTTTT.

The V call is TRBV6-5, the J call TRBJ1-6, with 7 bases identical to TRBD1. Unmatched junction bases numbered 6, after V lost 6 bases and J lost 7 bases. The CDR3 sequence is 14 residues long. Germline lookup yields CDR1 MNHEY and CDR2 SVGAGI. The CDR3 is CASRTGQENSPLHF. DNA of the CDR3: TGTGCCAGCAGAACCGGACAGGAAAATTCACCCCTCCACTTT.

This clone was recorded once. V is TRBV30 and J is TRBJ1-1, with D unclear. The germline gives CDR1 GTSNPN, CDR2 SVGIG (reference sequence). This CDR3 is built from 13 residues. Trimming took off 1 base at V and 3 bases at J, with 9 bases between the two ends. The CDR3 coding sequence is TGTGCCTGGAGTGCACTGAGGTACACTGAAGCTTTCTTT. Protein product: CAWSALRYTEAFF.

The V call is TRBV5-4, the J call TRBJ2-3; the D gene is possibly TRBD1 (6 bases). Trimming removed 0 bases at V and 2 bases at J, with 13 bases between. Germline CDR1 reads SGHNT; CDR2 reads YYREEE (reference sequence). This CDR3 comprises 16 residues. The CDR3: CASSLELGGFTDTQYF. The CDR3 nucleotides read TGTGCCAGCAGCTTGGAGCTTGGGGGCTTCACAGATACGCAGTATTTT.

As for this clone: Other DNA sequences of this sample code for an identical CDR3. The genes are TRBV27 and TRBJ1-1; tentative D call: TRBD1 (6 bases). CDR3 length: 13 residues. Germline V CDR1 and CDR2: MNHEY, SMNVEV (reference sequence). V shed 2 bases and J shed 4 bases, with 8 bases lying between them. CDR3 coding DNA: TGTGCCAGCAGTTTAAACAGGGTCACTGAAGCTTTCTTT. Its translation: CASSLNRVTEAFF.

On this clone itself: The same CDR3 is also encoded by other DNA sequences in this sample. The chain couples TRBV5-1 to TRBJ1-4, with D possibly matching TRBD1 (5 bases). The CDR3 extends over 14 amino acids. V shed 0 bases and J shed 7 bases, with 10 bases lying between them. Germline loops: CDR1 SGHRS, CDR2 YFSETQ. CDR3 in DNA: TGCGCCAGCAGCTTGGGCAGGGTTGGTGAAAAACTGTTTTTT. Residues: CASSLGRVGEKLFF.

The rearrangement joins TRBV4-1 to TRBJ1-5; TRBD1 agrees at 12 bases. Germline trimming cut 3 bases from V and 8 bases from J; bases unmatched to any gene: 5. Per the germline V gene, CDR1 is MGHRA and CDR2 is YSYEKL. This CDR3 has 15 residues. The CDR3 region is CASSQGTGGGEPQHF. The CDR3 coding sequence is TGCGCCAGCAGCCAGGGGACAGGGGGCGGAGAGCCCCAGCATTTT.

The V gene is TRBV11-2, the J gene TRBJ2-5, with 7 bases aligning to TRBD2. V shed 5 bases, J shed 3 bases, and the junction held 12 bases outside the gene matches. The CDR3 totals 16 residues. Germline CDR1 reads SGHAT; CDR2 reads FQNNGV. CDR3 sequence reads: CASSHTWGGGKETQYF. CDR3 coding DNA: TGTGCCAGCAGCCATACATGGGGCGGGGGAAAAGAGACCCAGTACTTC. Looking up the rest from reference TRBV11-2 and TRBJ2-5 gives the full variable domain: EAGVAQSPRYKIIEKRQSVAFWCNPISGHATLYWYQQILGQGPKLLIQFQNNGVVDDSQLPKDRFSAERLKGVDSTLKIQPAKLEDSAVYLCASSHTWGGGKETQYFGPGTRLLVL.

The chain is built from TRBV5-8 and TRBJ1-1; 10 nucleotides agree with TRBD1. Germline CDR1 and CDR2: SGHTS and YDEGEE. This CDR3 has 13 amino acids. After removal of 4 bases from V and 7 bases from J, the junction contained 4 bases not matched to a gene. The CDR3 region is CASSPRDRGEAFF. CDR3 DNA sequence: TGTGCCAGCAGCCCGAGGGACAGGGGTGAAGCTTTCTTT.

This clone has more than one count but fewer than ten. The rearrangement joins TRBV19 to TRBJ2-5; a possible D gene is TRBD1 (6 bases). Between the trimmed V and J ends, which lost 7 bases and 4 bases, there was a span of 19 bases. The CDR3 extends over 15 amino acids. CDR1 and CDR2 from the germline V gene are LNHDA and SQIVND (reference sequence). The CDR3 nucleotides read TGTGCCAGTAACACTCCGGGTACAGGGTTAGAGACCCAGTACTTC. Translated: CASNTPGTGLETQYF. Full variable domain (remainder filled in from reference TRBV19 and TRBJ2-5): DGGITQSPKYLFRKEGQNVTLSCEQNLNHDAMYWYRQDPGQGLRLIYYSQIVNDFQKGDIAEGYSVSREKKESFPLTVTSAQKNPTAFYLCASNTPGTGLETQYFGPGTRLLVL.

This clone was counted only a few times. The gene calls are TRBV24-1 and TRBJ2-2, with D unresolved. The germline CDR1 and CDR2 sequences are KGHDR and SFDVKD. The CDR3 is 14 residues long. Trimming pared 3 bases from V and 9 bases from J, leaving 13 bases between. CDR3 loop: CATSDAPTPWELFF. The DNA for the CDR3 is TGTGCCACCAGTGATGCTCCAACACCCTGGGAGCTGTTTTTT.

This sequence joins TRBV5-5 and TRBJ1-2, with TRBD1 matching 10 bases. J was trimmed by 8 bases and V by 3 bases; bases with no gene match: 4. CDR1 is SGHKS and CDR2 is YYEKEE in the germline V gene (reference sequence). CDR3 size: 13 residues. CDR3 protein: CASSWTGGQGYTF. CDR3 DNA: TGTGCCAGCAGCTGGACAGGGGGTCAGGGCTACACCTTC.

The V gene is TRBV10-3, the J gene TRBJ1-4; 7 bases are a match to TRBD1. The CDR3 loop spans 13 amino acids. CDR1 ENHRY and CDR2 SYGVKD come from the germline V gene. Trimming took 6 bases from V and 8 from J; bases not matched to a gene: 6. Written as DNA, the CDR3 is TGTGCCATCAGGACAGGGACCGACGAAAAACTGTTTTTT. Translated: CAIRTGTDEKLFF.

In its sample, this clone was seen a few times. This chain links TRBV10-2 with TRBJ1-1, with D perhaps TRBD1 (6 bases). Between the trimmed V and J ends, which lost 7 bases and 9 bases, there was a span of 12 bases. Germline CDR1 WSHSY, CDR2 SAAADI. The CDR3 loop spans 11 amino acids. The CDR3: CASTEDSKAFF. Written as DNA, the CDR3 is TGCGCCAGCACCGAGGACAGCAAAGCTTTCTTT.

This chain links TRBV7-6 with TRBJ2-6; unclear D gene. V lost 2 bases and J lost 0, with 8 bases in between. The CDR3 length is 16 residues. Germline V gene data show CDR1 as SGHVS and CDR2 as FNYEAQ. DNA for the CDR3: TGTGCCAGCAGCTTACTGGCCGACTCTGGGGCCAACGTCCTGACTTTC. As protein: CASSLLADSGANVLTF.

The rearrangement joins TRBV30 to TRBJ1-5; a weak D match, TRBD1 (6 bases). This CDR3 spans 16 amino acids. Per germline, CDR1 GTSNPN and CDR2 SVGIG (reference sequence). V lost 0 bases, J lost 2 bases, and 14 bases lay in between. The CDR3 reads CAWSVLGGAGNQPQHF. The CDR3 DNA reads TGTGCCTGGAGTGTACTAGGGGGGGCCGGCAATCAGCCCCAGCATTTT.

This rearrangement joins TRBV5-1 to TRBJ1-6; 7 nucleotides agree with TRBD1. The CDR3 consists of 15 residues. The germline V gene encodes CDR1 SGHRS and CDR2 YFSETQ. With V trimmed by 4 bases and J by 8 bases, 9 bases remained unmatched. The CDR3 protein is CASSNRDRGDSPLHF. The CDR3 DNA reads as TGCGCCAGCAGCAACCGGGACAGAGGAGATTCACCCCTCCACTTT.

The chain has TRBV7-9 and TRBJ1-5; D is unresolved. The CDR3 contains 14 residues. Per germline, CDR1 SEHNR and CDR2 FQNEAQ (reference sequence). Deletions cut 1 base from V and 4 bases from J, with 8 bases between. The CDR3 protein is CASSLVQTNQPQHF. CDR3 sequence (DNA): TGTGCCAGCAGCTTAGTTCAGACTAATCAGCCCCAGCATTTT.

This sequence joins TRBV29-1 and TRBJ1-3; no clear D gene. Germline loops: CDR1 SQVTM, CDR2 ANQGSEA. V lost 2 bases, J lost 8 bases, and 22 bases lay in between. The CDR3 runs 16 residues. The CDR3 loop reads CSVERRRSGSVDTIYF. The CDR3 DNA sequence: TGCAGCGTTGAACGGAGACGGAGTGGGTCGGTCGACACCATATATTTT.

V and J are TRBV19 and TRBJ1-1; TRBD1 might be the D (6 bases). Germline V gene sequence: CDR1 LNHDA, CDR2 SQIVND (reference sequence). This CDR3 is built from 14 residues. Trimming cost V 6 bases and J 3 bases, with 14 bases left between them. CDR3 coding DNA: TGTGCCAGTAGCCTCCGTGGACAGTACACTGAAGCTTTCTTT. This encodes CASSLRGQYTEAFF.

The J gene is TRBJ2-1, the V gene TRBV3-1 (or the pseudogene TRBV3-2); D is possibly TRBD2 (5 bases). This CDR3 is built from 14 residues. V was trimmed by 4 bases and J by 0 bases, leaving 7 bases between them. Germline V lookup: CDR1 LGHDT, CDR2 YNNKEL (reference sequence). CDR3 nucleotides: TGTGCCAGCAGCCTCCGGGACTCCTACAATGAGCAGTTCTTC. As protein: CASSLRDSYNEQFF.

This sequence joins TRBV19 and TRBJ1-2, with 8 bases aligning to TRBD1. The CDR3 totals 14 residues. Germline trimming cut 7 bases from V and 8 bases from J; bases unmatched to any gene: 12. The germline CDR1 and CDR2 sequences are LNHDA and SQIVND (reference sequence). The CDR3 bases are TGTGCCAGTACCCGGGACAGGACCTCAGCGGGCTACACCTTC. Residues: CASTRDRTSAGYTF. The whole variable domain, remainder taken from reference TRBV19 and TRBJ1-2, is DGGITQSPKYLFRKEGQNVTLSCEQNLNHDAMYWYRQDPGQGLRLIYYSQIVNDFQKGDIAEGYSVSREKKESFPLTVTSAQKNPTAFYLCASTRDRTSAGYTFGSGTRLTVV.

The gene calls are TRBV19 and TRBJ2-1, with D unclear. The CDR3 contains 14 residues. V shed 2 bases and J shed 0 bases, with 5 bases lying between them. Germline V CDR1 and CDR2: LNHDA, SQIVND (reference sequence). The CDR3 here is CASSISSSYNEQFF. The CDR3 DNA is TGTGCCAGTAGTATATCCAGCTCCTACAATGAGCAGTTCTTC.

The chain uses TRBV7-2 and TRBJ2-7; 14 nucleotides align to TRBD2. CDR1 SGHTA and CDR2 FQGNSA come from the germline V gene. The CDR3 contains 16 residues. V lost 8 bases, J lost 1 base, and 7 bases stayed unmatched. The chain's CDR3 is CASFPGLAGESYEQYF. CDR3 in DNA: TGTGCCAGCTTCCCGGGACTAGCGGGGGAATCCTACGAGCAGTACTTC.

The genes are TRBV2 and TRBJ1-5, with no clear D. Deletions cut 6 bases from V and 0 bases from J, with 12 bases between. The CDR3 covers 15 residues. Per germline, CDR1 SNHLY and CDR2 FYNNEI. The CDR3 DNA is TGTGCCAGCAGAAAATCGGGGTCTAGCAATCAGCCCCAGCATTTT. Protein product: CASRKSGSSNQPQHF.